These 30 T cell receptor beta chains were sequenced from one sample in a study of T cell repertoires in cytomegalovirus infection. A single record per CDR3 protein comes from TCRdb applying MiXCR to the reads. Among about 310,000 distinct CDR3 sequences listed, around 9.1% were seen once. Sequenced input: PBMCs. The receptor set was obtained from a human donor in good health (CMV status not recorded). Some clones in this sample may be carry-over from other donors' samples.

This clonotype was observed many times. This chain links TRBV6-4 with TRBJ1-1; the D gene is possibly TRBD1 (6 bases). The CDR3 runs 13 residues. The germline CDR1 and CDR2 sequences are MRHNA and SNTAGT. The V end lost 8 bases, the J end lost 7 bases, and 17 bases lay between the germline ends. CDR3 DNA: TGTGCCAGCCCCGTGGGGGGCAGGATTGAAGCTTTCTTT. Translating gives CASPVGGRIEAFF.

This clonotype was counted many times. The chain carries TRBV20-1 and TRBJ2-1; 10 nucleotides align to TRBD2. The ends lost 2 bases at V and 9 bases at J; junction bases unmatched: 13. CDR3 length: 16 amino acids. The germline CDR1 and CDR2 sequences are DFQATT and SNEGSKA (reference sequence). As DNA, the CDR3 is TGCAGTGCTAGACCTTATAGAGCGGGGGGGCCCCGTGAGCAGTTCTTC. It codes for CSARPYRAGGPREQFF.

This clonotype has just a few counts. The rearrangement uses TRBV6-1 and TRBJ2-2, with TRBD1 as a possible D gene (6 bases). The CDR3 loop spans 16 amino acids. With 6 bases removed from V and 2 bases from J, the gap between germline ends came to 16 bases. CDR1 is MNHNS and CDR2 is SASEGT in the germline V gene. The CDR3 here is CASRTLGAGNTGELFF. CDR3 sequence (DNA): TGTGCCAGCAGAACCCTGGGGGCGGGCAACACCGGGGAGCTGTTTTTT.

The V and J genes are TRBV2 and TRBJ1-5; possible D gene TRBD1, 5 bases. Trimming shortened V by 1 base and J by 6 bases, and 10 bases separated the two germline ends. CDR1 SNHLY and CDR2 FYNNEI come from the germline V gene. This CDR3 spans 14 amino acids. The CDR3 coding sequence is TGTGCCAGCAGTGAAGGACAGAGGAGTCAGCCCCAGCATTTT. Translating it yields CASSEGQRSQPQHF.

There are a few counts of this clonotype. The genes are TRBV27 and TRBJ2-3; D is possibly TRBD2 (6 bases). The CDR3 runs 15 residues. The germline CDR1 and CDR2 sequences are MNHEY and SMNVEV (reference sequence). V lost 4 bases, J lost 1 base, and 12 bases lay in between. The CDR3 DNA reads TGTGCCAGCAGTTCTCTCCCGGGGGGCACAGATACGCAGTATTTT. Protein product: CASSSLPGGTDTQYF.

This clonotype was seen ten or more times. This sequence joins TRBV19 and TRBJ2-5, with D possibly TRBD1 on 6 matching bases. Germline V CDR1 and CDR2: LNHDA, SQIVND (reference sequence). The CDR3 runs to 18 residues. V lost 5 bases and J 3 bases, leaving 25 bases between the germline ends. CDR3 DNA sequence: TGTGCCAGTAGTCCCCAGGGGCGCATCGGAAGTGCAAAAGAGACCCAGTACTTC. Translating it yields CASSPQGRIGSAKETQYF.

In this sample, this clonotype turned up many times. This chain joins TRBV6-6 and TRBJ2-5, with a tentative D call TRBD1 (5 bases). This CDR3 is built from 14 residues. Per the germline V gene, CDR1 is MNHNY and CDR2 is SVGAGI (reference sequence). Trimming left V 0 bases short and J 5 bases short, with 10 bases between. This CDR3 is CASSYSGAAETQYF. The CDR3 DNA sequence: TGTGCCAGCAGTTACTCAGGGGCGGCGGAGACCCAGTACTTC.

This clonotype was detected a few times. The rearrangement links TRBV30 to TRBJ1-3; no clear D. The V end was cut by 0 bases, the J end by 0 bases, with 9 bases between. CDR1 and CDR2 (germline): GTSNPN, SVGIG (reference sequence). The CDR3 contains 15 residues. CDR3 loop: CAWSVRPSSGNTIYF. The CDR3 nucleotides are TGTGCCTGGAGTGTACGACCGAGCTCTGGAAACACCATATATTTT.

The chain links TRBV20-1 to TRBJ2-5, with 8 positions matching TRBD1. V lost 3 bases, J lost 7 bases, and 4 bases stayed unmatched. The length of the CDR3 is 12 residues. CDR1 and CDR2 from the germline V gene are DFQATT and SNEGSKA (reference sequence). This chain's CDR3 is CSARDRVGTQYF. The CDR3 DNA follows: TGCAGTGCTAGGGACAGGGTAGGGACCCAGTACTTC.

This clonotype was seen at least ten times. The chain carries TRBV7-8 and TRBJ2-3, with D perhaps matching TRBD1 (5 bases). This CDR3 region has 14 residues. Trimming took 2 bases from V and 3 from J, leaving 9 bases between them. Germline CDR1 and CDR2: SGHVS and FQNEAQ. CDR3 amino acids: CASSLQTVTDTQYF. The CDR3 bases are TGTGCCAGCAGCTTACAGACAGTTACAGATACGCAGTATTTT.

V is TRBV28 and J is TRBJ2-1, with a possible D match to TRBD2 (6 bases). The CDR3 runs 15 residues. CDR1 MDHEN and CDR2 SYDVKM come from the germline V gene. Trimming removed 2 bases from V and 2 bases from J, with 10 bases in between. Here the CDR3 DNA reads TGTGCCAGCAGTTTAGGGGGGAATCCCTACAATGAGCAGTTCTTC. This gives the protein CASSLGGNPYNEQFF.

This clonotype was picked up many times. This sequence joins TRBV2 and TRBJ2-2; the D is unclear. The germline CDR1 and CDR2 sequences are SNHLY and FYNNEI. CDR3 length: 13 amino acids. The V end lost 3 bases, the J end lost 4 bases, and 6 bases lay between the germline ends. The CDR3, as DNA: TGTGCCAGCAGTGATGTGCTCACCGGGGAGCTGTTTTTT. This gives the protein CASSDVLTGELFF.

This clonotype came up many times. The chain is built from TRBV7-2 and TRBJ1-4; 9 bases match TRBD1. With V trimmed by 5 bases and J by 10 bases, 11 bases remained unmatched. Per the germline V gene, CDR1 is SGHTA and CDR2 is FQGNSA. The CDR3 length is 15 residues. The CDR3 protein is CASSPPPGQGRKLFF. The CDR3 DNA reads as TGTGCCAGCAGCCCCCCCCCGGGACAGGGACGAAAACTGTTTTTT.

This clonotype occurred many times. V gene TRBV10-3 combines with J gene TRBJ2-1, with D possibly TRBD1 on 5 matching bases. Germline values: CDR1 ENHRY, CDR2 SYGVKD. The CDR3 consists of 13 residues. The V gene lost 9 bases and the J gene lost 6 bases, with 15 bases spanning the gap. The CDR3, as DNA: TGTGCCATACAAGACACAGGTAGCAATGAGCAGTTCTTC. Its translation: CAIQDTGSNEQFF.

The table lists this clonotype with a few counts. The rearrangement joins TRBV12-5 to TRBJ2-2; a weak D match, TRBD1 (6 bases). V lost 1 base and J lost 1, with 13 bases in between. The CDR3 runs to 17 residues. Germline V gene sequence: CDR1 LGHNT, CDR2 FRNRAP. CDR3 bases: TGTGCTAGTGGTTTGGAGACCAGGGGTCGGAACACCGGGGAGCTGTTTTTT. Its protein product is CASGLETRGRNTGELFF.

This clonotype was seen many times. V is TRBV19 and J is TRBJ2-2, with D unclear. Looked up from germline, CDR1 is LNHDA and CDR2 is SQIVND (reference sequence). The V end was cut by 1 base, the J end by 2 bases, with 8 bases between. CDR3 size: 15 residues. CDR3 loop: CASSIANTNTGELFF. The CDR3 DNA reads TGTGCCAGTAGTATAGCGAATACTAACACCGGGGAGCTGTTTTTT.

This clonotype was found once. The chain uses TRBV10-3 and TRBJ2-5; the D gene is possibly TRBD2 (5 bases). The CDR3 sequence is 13 residues long. The V end lost 6 bases, the J end lost 5 bases, and 13 bases lay between the germline ends. CDR1 and CDR2 (germline): ENHRY, SYGVKD. The CDR3 DNA sequence: TGTGCCATCAGGGACTCCCCCGTTGAGACCCAGTACTTC. Its protein product is CAIRDSPVETQYF.

This clonotype has more than one count but fewer than ten. The chain uses TRBV7-9 and TRBJ2-5; the match to TRBD1 covers 8 bases. Germline V gene sequence: CDR1 SEHNR, CDR2 FQNEAQ (reference sequence). V shed 8 bases and J 4 bases; nucleotides not matched to a gene: 12. The length of the CDR3 is 15 residues. The CDR3 DNA is TGTGCCAGCGACAGGGGTGGGTTTAGAGGAGAGACCCAGTACTTC. It translates to CASDRGGFRGETQYF.

This clonotype was detected many times. The chain carries TRBV4-2 and TRBJ1-2, with TRBD1 as a possible D gene (6 bases). The germline V gene encodes CDR1 LGHNA and CDR2 YNFKEQ. The CDR3 length is 15 residues. V was pared by 5 bases and J by 1 base, with 14 bases between. The CDR3 sequence: CASSKDSSSNYGYTF. DNA of the CDR3: TGTGCCAGCAGCAAGGACAGCTCAAGTAACTATGGCTACACCTTC.

Comments on this clonotype: Given a much more abundant clone one base away, this may be a read error. V is TRBV28 and J is TRBJ2-7; TRBD1 matches at 9 bases. This CDR3 region has 12 residues. V lost 8 bases and J lost 2; bases outside the gene matches: 1. Germline V gene sequence: CDR1 MDHEN, CDR2 SYDVKM. CDR3 in amino acids: CASRDRAYEQYF. CDR3 DNA: TGTGCCAGCCGGGACAGGGCCTACGAGCAGTACTTC.

This clonotype turned up a few times. The rearrangement joins TRBV20-1 to TRBJ2-1; D unresolved. CDR1 and CDR2 (germline): DFQATT, SNEGSKA (reference sequence). The CDR3 length is 14 residues. Trimming removed 4 bases from V and 0 bases from J, with 10 bases in between. CDR3 in amino acids: CSANPGPSYNEQFF. The CDR3 DNA is TGCAGTGCTAACCCGGGTCCCTCCTACAATGAGCAGTTCTTC.

V is TRBV7-9 and J is TRBJ2-1; unclear D gene. V shed 2 bases and J shed 5 bases, with 19 bases lying between them. The CDR3 sequence is 17 residues long. Germline CDR1 SEHNR, CDR2 FQNEAQ (reference sequence). The CDR3 is CASSLTPQRSGNNEQFF. DNA of the CDR3: TGTGCCAGCAGCTTAACCCCCCAACGATCTGGGAACAATGAGCAGTTCTTC.

This clonotype appeared many times. The chain employs TRBV6-1 and TRBJ1-2; D gene uncertain. Deletions cut 4 bases from V and 4 bases from J, with 10 bases between. The length of the CDR3 is 13 residues. Per the germline V gene, CDR1 is MNHNS and CDR2 is SASEGT. The CDR3 DNA reads TGTGCCAGCAGTGGGGCCCGGTCCTATGGCTACACCTTC. Amino acid sequence: CASSGARSYGYTF.

In this sample, this clonotype turned up many times. The genes are TRBV12-3 or TRBV12-4 and TRBJ2-2, with 10 bases lining up with TRBD1. The CDR3 totals 17 residues. V lost 7 bases to trimming and J lost 6 bases; unmatched junction nucleotides: 14. CDR3 residues: CASTPRSGDRGPGELFF. The CDR3, as DNA: TGTGCCAGCACCCCAAGATCGGGAGACAGGGGGCCCGGGGAGCTGTTTTTT.

The chain is built from TRBV3-1 and TRBJ2-3; the match to TRBD2 covers 7 bases. The ends lost 4 bases at V and 3 bases at J; junction bases unmatched: 4. The germline gives CDR1 LGHDT, CDR2 YNNKEL (reference sequence). This CDR3 region has 14 residues. The CDR3 DNA reads TGTGCCAGCAGCCGCGGGAGCCCGACAGATACGCAGTATTTT. Protein product: CASSRGSPTDTQYF.

The rearrangement uses TRBV5-1 and TRBJ2-7, with TRBD1 matching over 7 bases. V lost 4 bases, J lost 5 bases, and 12 bases stayed unmatched. CDR3 length: 15 residues. The V gene's germline CDR1 is SGHRS and CDR2 YFSETQ. The CDR3 sequence: CASSVQGGPMHEQYF. The CDR3 coding sequence is TGCGCCAGCAGCGTCCAAGGGGGCCCGATGCACGAGCAGTACTTC.

This clonotype has at least ten counts. The V and J genes are TRBV28 and TRBJ2-7, with 12 nucleotides matching TRBD1. The CDR3 covers 14 residues. The V gene end was trimmed by 6 bases and the J gene end by 9 bases; junction bases not matched to a gene: 9. Germline V gene lookup returns CDR1 MDHEN and CDR2 SYDVKM. The CDR3 DNA reads TGTGCCAGCAGGGGGGACCGGGACAGGGGGCGGCAGTACGTC. It encodes CASRGDRDRGRQYV.

A few counts support this clonotype. This chain connects TRBV4-1 to TRBJ1-2, with 7 bases matching TRBD1. Germline trimming cut 3 bases from V and 4 bases from J; bases unmatched to any gene: 11. Germline V gene data show CDR1 as MGHRA and CDR2 as YSYEKL. This CDR3 is built from 16 residues. The CDR3 protein is CASSHPGRGQGYGYTF. The CDR3 DNA sequence: TGCGCCAGCAGCCACCCGGGGAGGGGGCAAGGCTATGGCTACACCTTC.

This clonotype was observed a few times. The chain joins TRBV20-1 to TRBJ2-3; D possibly uses TRBD1 or TRBD2 (6 bases each). From germline, CDR1 is DFQATT and CDR2 SNEGSKA (reference sequence). The CDR3 runs 16 residues. The V end was cut by 2 bases, the J end by 9 bases, with 24 bases between. CDR3 residues: CSARKVGARTAGTQYF. The CDR3 DNA reads as TGCAGTGCTAGAAAGGTGGGGGCCCGGACTGCGGGGACGCAGTATTTT.

The V and J genes are TRBV20-1 and TRBJ2-3; 8 nucleotides line up with TRBD2. The CDR3 totals 16 residues. CDR1 DFQATT and CDR2 SNEGSKA come from the germline V gene (reference sequence). Trimming cost V 3 bases and J 1 base; bases outside gene matches: 9. Written as DNA, the CDR3 is TGCAGTGCTAGCGGGGGCCGGGGGGGGGGCACAGATACGCAGTATTTT. It codes for CSASGGRGGGTDTQYF.